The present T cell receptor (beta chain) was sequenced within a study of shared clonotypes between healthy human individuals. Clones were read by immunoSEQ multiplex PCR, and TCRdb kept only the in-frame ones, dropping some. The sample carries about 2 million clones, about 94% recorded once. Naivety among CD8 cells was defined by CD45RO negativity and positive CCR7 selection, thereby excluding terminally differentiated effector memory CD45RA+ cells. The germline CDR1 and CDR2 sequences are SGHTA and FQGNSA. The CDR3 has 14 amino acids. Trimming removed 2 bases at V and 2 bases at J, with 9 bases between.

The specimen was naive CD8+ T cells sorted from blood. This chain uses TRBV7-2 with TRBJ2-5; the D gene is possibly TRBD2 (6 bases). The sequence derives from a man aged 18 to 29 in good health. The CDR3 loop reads CASSLRGLQETQYF. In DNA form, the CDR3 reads TGTGCCAGCAGCTTAAGGGGACTTCAAGAGACCCAGTACTTC.